This record covers a single TCR beta chain. Its cognate antigen is unknown. Method: immunoSEQ multiplex PCR; TCRdb's copy keeps in-frame clones and lacks some. The table includes 95,000 to 150,000 clones, 70% to 90% detected once. The data originate from a study of T cell responses to AZD1222 COVID-19 vaccine. Regarding the study as a whole: Repertoires were obtained solely post-peak T cell response.

The J segment lost 6 bases and the V segment lost 4 bases, leaving 10 bases of the junction unmatched. This CDR3 contains 15 residues. Germline V gene sequence: CDR1 MGHDK, CDR2 SYGVNS. This chain links TRBV25-1 with TRBJ2-7; TRBD1 matches at 9 bases. Here the sequenced sample was peripheral blood, taken on day 0 of AZD1222 vaccination. This clonotype originated in an adult in good health. CDR3 in amino acids: CASSGSGTGKTEQYF. CDR3 bases: TGTGCCAGCAGTGGGTCCGGGACAGGGAAAACCGAGCAGTACTTC.